This T cell receptor (beta chain) was captured by sequencing in a study of early stage breast cancer tumors. Comments on this clone: Its antigen is not identified.

Germline-derived CDR1 and CDR2 are MNHEY and SVGAGI. The CDR3 is 15 residues long. V gave up 6 bases and J gave up 2 bases, with 14 bases separating them. Using immunoSEQ multiplex PCR, the repertoire was profiled, and TCRdb retains in-frame clones only, with some absent. The sample has some 19,000 clones, about 70% seen once. Study-wide points: In about 90% of the 16 patients, blood comparison separated tumor from normal breast. Chain pairing and CD4, CD8 or FOXP3 expression were not captured. Commonly generated sequences made up most enriched TCRB sequences shared between patients.

The genes are TRBV6-5 and TRBJ2-1; weak D call: TRBD1 (5 bases). The TCR originated in a person aged 55-75 years with breast cancer. Sample: blood. This CDR3 is CASSSDSRAYNEQFF. The CDR3 DNA reads as TGTGCCAGCAGCTCTGACAGTCGCGCCTACAATGAGCAGTTCTTC.